These 26 T cell receptor beta chains came from one sample sequenced in a study of control samples from healthy donors and cancer patients. TCRdb's table, derived via immunoSEQ multiplex PCR, lists solely in-frame clones and lacks some. The sample consists of 25,000 to 35,000 clones, roughly 85% of them appearing once. The sequenced sample was PBMCs. These receptor sequences come from a man in his fifties or sixties with head and neck cancer.

The DNA for the CDR3 is TGTGCCAGCAGTTTGCTTACAGTGGGCGAGAATTCACCCCTCCACTTT. Translating it yields CASSLLTVGENSPLHF. The genes are TRBV27 and TRBJ1-6, with D unclear. V lost 3 bases and J lost 7, with 16 bases in between. The germline CDR1 and CDR2 sequences are MNHEY and SMNVEV (reference sequence). This CDR3 is 16 amino acids long.

The chain combines TRBV7-3 with TRBJ2-1; tentative D call: TRBD2 (5 bases). Germline V lookup: CDR1 SGHTA, CDR2 FQGTGA. The V gene lost 3 bases and the J gene lost 8 bases, with 14 bases spanning the gap. The CDR3 is 14 residues long. The CDR3 region has the DNA TGTGCCAGCAGCTTCGGGATTACGAACGATGAGCAGTTCTTC. It translates to CASSFGITNDEQFF.

The V call is TRBV7-3, the J call TRBJ1-1; the D gene is possibly TRBD1 (5 bases). Germline V gene data show CDR1 as SGHTA and CDR2 as FQGTGA. There are 15 residues in the CDR3. The CDR3 DNA reads as TGTCAACCTCCGGAGGGGAAGACAACCTTCACTGAAGCTTTCTTT. It yields the protein CQPPEGKTTFTEAFF. Full variable domain (missing parts from reference TRBV7-3 and TRBJ1-1): GAGVSQTPSNKVTEKGKYVELRCDPISGHTALYWYRQSLGQGPEFLIYFQGTGAADDSGLPNDRFFAVRPEGSVSTLKIQRTERGDSAVYLCQPPEGKTTFTEAFFGQGTRLTVV.

J is TRBJ1-1 and V is TRBV5-4; maybe TRBD1 (5 bases). This CDR3 region has 17 residues. Per germline, CDR1 SGHNT and CDR2 YYREEE (reference sequence). V shed 4 bases and J shed 1 base, with 20 bases lying between them. The CDR3 DNA sequence: TGTGCCAGCAGCCCCGGGGGTATGGATAGGACGAACACTGAAGCTTTCTTT. The encoded protein is CASSPGGMDRTNTEAFF.

V and J are TRBV10-3 and TRBJ1-1, with D possibly matching TRBD1 (5 bases). The CDR3 runs 16 residues. Between the trimmed V and J ends, which lost 0 bases and 4 bases, there was a span of 15 bases. CDR1 ENHRY and CDR2 SYGVKD come from the germline V gene. The CDR3 loop is CAISESRRGPGTEAFF. CDR3 coding DNA: TGTGCCATCAGTGAGTCACGACGGGGCCCCGGCACTGAAGCTTTCTTT.

The J gene is TRBJ2-7, the V gene TRBV7-9; either TRBD1 or TRBD2 may supply D (5 bases each). The CDR3 runs to 14 residues. Trimming pared 1 base from V and 2 bases from J, leaving 9 bases between. Germline V gene lookup returns CDR1 SEHNR and CDR2 FQNEAQ (reference sequence). The CDR3 sequence is CASSLGGNPYEQYF. CDR3 in DNA: TGTGCCAGCAGCTTAGGGGGGAACCCCTACGAGCAGTACTTC.

The rearrangement joins TRBV3-1 (or the pseudogene TRBV3-2) to TRBJ2-7; D gene uncertain. CDR1 is LGHDT, CDR2 YNNKEL, per germline (reference sequence). The V and J ends lost 0 bases and 6 bases respectively, with 9 bases between them. The CDR3 totals 13 residues. CDR3 nucleotides: TGTGCCAGCAGCCAAGATGGGCGTAGCGAGCAGTACTTC. Amino acid sequence: CASSQDGRSEQYF.

V and J are TRBV9 and TRBJ2-3; D may match TRBD1 or TRBD2 (6 bases each). The V end lost 3 bases, the J end lost 2 bases, and 13 bases lay between the germline ends. The CDR3 covers 15 residues. CDR1 SGDLS and CDR2 YYNGEE come from the germline V gene. DNA of the CDR3: TGTGCCAGCAGCGGGTGGGGGGCGGACACAGATACGCAGTATTTT. Its protein product is CASSGWGADTDTQYF.

The chain employs TRBV19 and TRBJ1-5, with D perhaps matching TRBD1 (6 bases). The CDR3 totals 19 residues. CDR1 and CDR2 from the germline V gene are LNHDA and SQIVND (reference sequence). Trimming shortened V by 0 bases and J by 2 bases, and 20 bases separated the two germline ends. The CDR3 is CASSIDIRGGGGGNQPQHF. CDR3 sequence (DNA): TGTGCCAGTAGTATAGACATAAGAGGAGGAGGGGGTGGCAATCAGCCCCAGCATTTT.

This rearrangement joins TRBV28 to TRBJ2-1; D call uncertain. Looked up from germline, CDR1 is MDHEN and CDR2 is SYDVKM. V dropped 3 bases and J dropped 8 bases, with 20 bases sitting between them. This CDR3 spans 16 amino acids. DNA of the CDR3: TGTGCCAGCAGTTTGTCCGACCCCGGAAGATTTCATGAGCAGTTCTTC. It is translated as CASSLSDPGRFHEQFF.

The chain uses TRBV7-9 and TRBJ1-6; 11 bases align to TRBD1. Unmatched junction bases numbered 9, after V lost 5 bases and J lost 9 bases. The CDR3 spans 16 residues. Per germline, CDR1 SEHNR and CDR2 FQNEAQ (reference sequence). CDR3 in DNA: TGTGCCAGCAGCGAAAAGCGGACAGGGGGCGGTTCACCCCTCCACTTT. Protein product: CASSEKRTGGGSPLHF. Based on the CDR3 plus reference TRBV7-9 and TRBJ1-6, the full variable domain is DTGVSQNPRHKITKRGQNVTFRCDPISEHNRLYWYRQTLGQGPEFLTYFQNEAQLEKSRLLSDRFSAERPKGSFSTLEIQRTEQGDSAMYLCASSEKRTGGGSPLHFGNGTRLTVT.

J is TRBJ2-7 and V is TRBV6-2 or TRBV6-3; TRBD2 agrees at 10 bases. The CDR3 is made up of 15 amino acids. Germline V gene lookup returns CDR1 MNHEY and CDR2 SVGEGT. With 2 bases clipped from V and 3 bases from J, the junction kept 4 bases outside the gene matches. Written as DNA, the CDR3 is TGTGCCAGCAGTTACCGAACTAGCGGGAACTACGAGCAGTACTTC. It yields the protein CASSYRTSGNYEQYF.

The chain links TRBV5-6 to TRBJ2-3; D gene ambiguous. The CDR3 has 18 amino acids. Germline-derived CDR1 and CDR2 are SGHDT and YYEEEE. Trimming removed 0 bases from V and 2 bases from J, with 19 bases in between. DNA of the CDR3: TGTGCCAGCAGCTTGGCTGGCGGACCGCCTAGGGCCACAGATACGCAGTATTTT. As protein: CASSLAGGPPRATDTQYF.

This clone showed up just a few times. The genes are TRBV6-2 or TRBV6-3 and TRBJ1-3; 9 positions match TRBD1. There are 16 residues in the CDR3. J was trimmed by 3 bases and V by 4 bases; bases with no gene match: 7. Germline loops: CDR1 MNHEY, CDR2 SVGEGT. As DNA, the CDR3 is TGTGCCAGCAGTTCGCGGACAGGGGCGATTGGAAACACCATATATTTT. Translated, it gives CASSSRTGAIGNTIYF.

This chain connects TRBV2 to TRBJ2-7; 8 bases match TRBD1. This CDR3 has 14 residues. Germline assignment: CDR1 SNHLY and CDR2 FYNNEI. The ends lost 8 bases at V and 0 bases at J; junction bases unmatched: 6. CDR3 in DNA: TGTGCCAGCGGGGCCGGGACAGGCTCCTACGAGCAGTACTTC. Translation gives CASGAGTGSYEQYF.

As to this clone: This sample also contains other DNA sequences that code for the same CDR3. The chain couples TRBV27 to TRBJ1-1; D remains ambiguous. V was clipped by 2 bases and J by 1 base, with 11 bases between them. The CDR3 runs to 15 residues. Germline V gene lookup returns CDR1 MNHEY and CDR2 SMNVEV (reference sequence). The CDR3 DNA sequence: TGTGCCAGCAGTTTAGGGGAAGCTCCGAACACTGAAGCTTTCTTT. It codes for CASSLGEAPNTEAFF.

The V gene is TRBV27, the J gene TRBJ2-1, with 11 bases identical to TRBD1. This CDR3 region has 17 residues. Germline V CDR1 and CDR2: MNHEY, SMNVEV (reference sequence). Losses at the gene ends were 3 bases for V and 5 bases for J; bases not matched to a gene: 9. The DNA of the CDR3 is TGTGCCAGCAGTTTTTATTTGGGGACAGGGGGAAACAATGAGCAGTTCTTC. It encodes CASSFYLGTGGNNEQFF.

The chain employs TRBV18 and TRBJ2-3; tentative D call: TRBD1 (6 bases). CDR3 size: 15 residues. V lost 3 bases to trimming and J lost 4 bases, with 14 bases between them. The V gene's germline CDR1 is KGHSH and CDR2 LQKENI. The CDR3 spells CASSPGHGSADTQYF. The CDR3 DNA reads as TGTGCCAGCTCACCGGGACATGGGTCCGCAGATACGCAGTATTTT.

The chain joins TRBV11-1 to TRBJ1-3; D remains unclear. Trimming took off 7 bases at V and 4 bases at J, with 17 bases between the two ends. Germline V gene sequence: CDR1 SGHAT, CDR2 FQDESV (reference sequence). The CDR3 runs 15 residues. CDR3 in DNA: TGTGCCAGCACCCAACGCGGACCCATCGGAAACACCATATATTTT. It is translated as CASTQRGPIGNTIYF.

This clone came up once. Written as DNA, the CDR3 is TGCGCCAGCAGCCAAGTGGCACTAGCGGGAGCTAATGAGCAGTTCTTC. Protein sequence: CASSQVALAGANEQFF. This chain uses TRBV4-1 with TRBJ2-1; 11 bases line up with TRBD2. Germline values: CDR1 MGHRA, CDR2 YSYEKL. J was trimmed by 7 bases and V by 1 base; bases with no gene match: 6. The CDR3 totals 16 residues.

The genes are TRBV6-5 and TRBJ2-7, with D possibly called TRBD1 or TRBD2 (7 bases each). The V and J ends lost 2 bases and 7 bases respectively, with 18 bases between them. There are 15 residues in the CDR3. Germline CDR1 reads MNHEY; CDR2 reads SVGAGI. The CDR3, as DNA: TGTGCCAGCAGTTACGCCCCAGGGGGGGCGAGAGAGCAGTACTTC. Amino acid sequence: CASSYAPGGAREQYF.

This clone was picked up a small number of times. The chain employs TRBV5-1 and TRBJ2-1, with TRBD2 matching over 9 bases. The J segment lost 3 bases and the V segment lost 1 base, leaving 5 bases of the junction unmatched. This CDR3 is 16 amino acids long. Germline assignment: CDR1 SGHRS and CDR2 YFSETQ. CDR3 sequence (DNA): TGCGCCAGCAGCTTGAGGGCTAGCGGGGTCTACAATGAGCAGTTCTTC. Translated, it gives CASSLRASGVYNEQFF.

V gene TRBV6-5 combines with J gene TRBJ1-2; weak D call: TRBD1 (5 bases). With 7 bases removed from V and 8 bases from J, the gap between germline ends came to 11 bases. CDR3 length equals 11 residues. Germline-derived CDR1 and CDR2 are MNHEY and SVGAGI. CDR3 in amino acids: CASTAGFGYTF. Here the CDR3 DNA reads TGTGCCAGCACCGCAGGGTTCGGCTACACCTTC.

J is TRBJ2-7 and V is TRBV19; maybe TRBD1 (6 bases). This CDR3 is 13 amino acids long. The germline V gene has CDR1 LNHDA and CDR2 SQIVND (reference sequence). V shed 6 bases and J shed 0 bases, with 9 bases lying between them. The chain's CDR3 is CASRNRASYEQYF. DNA of the CDR3: TGTGCCAGTAGAAACAGGGCCTCCTACGAGCAGTACTTC.

This clone has just one count. This rearrangement joins TRBV2 to TRBJ2-5; TRBD1 is a possible D gene (5 bases). The germline CDR1 and CDR2 sequences are SNHLY and FYNNEI. The V end lost 5 bases, the J end lost 2 bases, and 12 bases lay between the germline ends. The CDR3 sequence is 14 residues long. This chain's CDR3 is CASSPDSDQETQYF. CDR3 nucleotide sequence: TGTGCCAGCAGTCCTGACAGCGATCAAGAGACCCAGTACTTC.

V and J are TRBV15 and TRBJ2-7, with 8 bases that match TRBD1. Germline-derived CDR1 and CDR2 are LNHNV and YYDKDF (reference sequence). This CDR3 has 16 residues. The trim removed 3 bases at V and 4 bases at J, leaving 11 bases unmatched. Written as DNA, the CDR3 is TGTGCCACCAGCAGGCTAAGGACAGGGTCGGCGTACGAGCAGTACTTC. Protein: CATSRLRTGSAYEQYF. The full variable domain, in which reference TRBV15 and TRBJ2-7 provide the parts outside the CDR3, is DAMVIQNPRYQVTQFGKPVTLSCSQTLNHNVMYWYQQKSSQAPKLLFHYYDKDFNNEADTPDNFQSRRPNTSFCFLDIRSPGLGDTAMYLCATSRLRTGSAYEQYFGPGTRLTVT.